The TCR beta chain under discussion was sequenced for a study of OX40 agonist ivuxolimab in advanced cancers. Germline V CDR1 and CDR2: SGHVS, FQNEAQ. The J segment lost 8 bases and the V segment lost 1 base, leaving 7 bases of the junction unmatched. This CDR3 is 14 amino acids long. Sequencing used immunoSEQ multiplex PCR; TCRdb keeps in-frame clones, though not all of them. This table has tens of thousands of clones, about 77% appearing once. This TCR came from an adult with an advanced solid tumor such as melanoma, head and neck, liver or kidney cancer. The chain employs TRBV7-8 and TRBJ1-2; 7 bases map to TRBD1. The specimen was CD4+ or CD8+ T cells sorted from blood, collected in a trial of the OX40 agonist ivuxolimab. For the CDR3, the DNA is TGTGCCAGCAGCTTAGGACAGGGCAAGGGAGGCTACACCTTC. It specifies CASSLGQGKGGYTF.